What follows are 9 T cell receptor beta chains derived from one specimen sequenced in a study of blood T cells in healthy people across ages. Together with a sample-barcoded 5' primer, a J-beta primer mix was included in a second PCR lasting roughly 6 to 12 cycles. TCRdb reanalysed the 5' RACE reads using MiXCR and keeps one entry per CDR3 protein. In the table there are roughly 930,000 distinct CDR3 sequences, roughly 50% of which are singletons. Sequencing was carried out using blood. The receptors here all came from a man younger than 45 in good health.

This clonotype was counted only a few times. CDR3 in amino acids: CASSHTTSSQETQYF. The CDR3 nucleotides are TGCGCCAGCAGCCATACGACTAGCTCCCAAGAGACCCAGTACTTC. V usage is TRBV4-3 and J usage is TRBJ2-5, with 7 positions matching TRBD2. The CDR3 has 15 residues. Germline loops: CDR1 LGHNA, CDR2 YSLEER. Trimming cost V 3 bases and J 1 base; bases outside gene matches: 5.

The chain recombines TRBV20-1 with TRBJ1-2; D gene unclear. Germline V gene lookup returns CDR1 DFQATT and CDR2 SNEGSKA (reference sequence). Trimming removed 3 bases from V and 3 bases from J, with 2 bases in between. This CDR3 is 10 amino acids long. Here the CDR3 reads CSASHYGYTF. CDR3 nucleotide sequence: TGCAGTGCTAGCCACTATGGCTACACCTTC.

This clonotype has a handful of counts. Written as DNA, the CDR3 is TGCAGCGTTTGTACGGACATTCAGTACTTC. Its translation: CSVCTDIQYF. The chain recombines TRBV29-1 with TRBJ2-7; D is unclear. The better agreement between TRBJ2-4 and the DNA end casts doubt on the J call. CDR3 length equals 10 residues. Per the germline V gene, CDR1 is SQVTM and CDR2 is ANQGSEA.

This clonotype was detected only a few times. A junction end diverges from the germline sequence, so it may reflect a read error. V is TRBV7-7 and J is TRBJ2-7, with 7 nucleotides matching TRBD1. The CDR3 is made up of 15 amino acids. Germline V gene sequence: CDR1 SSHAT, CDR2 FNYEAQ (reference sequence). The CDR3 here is CASSLAGTVSYEQYF. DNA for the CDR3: TGTGCTAGCAGCTTAGCCGGGACAGTTTCCTACGAGCAGTACTTC.

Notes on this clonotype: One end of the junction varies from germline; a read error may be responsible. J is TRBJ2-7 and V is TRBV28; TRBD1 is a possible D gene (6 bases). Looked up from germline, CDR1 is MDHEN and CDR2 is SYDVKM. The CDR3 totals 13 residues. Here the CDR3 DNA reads TGTACCAGCAGTGCACAGGGACCCTACGTGCAGTACTTC. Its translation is CTSSAQGPYVQYF. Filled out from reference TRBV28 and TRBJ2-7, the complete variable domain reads DVKVTQSSRYLVKRTGEKVFLECVQDMDHENMFWYRQDPGLGLRLIYFSYDVKMKEKGDIPEGYSVSREKKERFSLILESASTNQTSMYLCTSSAQGPYVQYFGPGTRLTVT.

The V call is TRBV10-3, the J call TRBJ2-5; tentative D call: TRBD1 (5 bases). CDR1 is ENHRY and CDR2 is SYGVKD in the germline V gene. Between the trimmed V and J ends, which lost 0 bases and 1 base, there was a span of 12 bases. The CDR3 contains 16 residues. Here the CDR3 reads CAISESRGTFQETQYF. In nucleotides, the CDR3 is TGTGCCATCAGTGAGTCAAGGGGAACCTTCCAAGAGACCCAGTACTTC.

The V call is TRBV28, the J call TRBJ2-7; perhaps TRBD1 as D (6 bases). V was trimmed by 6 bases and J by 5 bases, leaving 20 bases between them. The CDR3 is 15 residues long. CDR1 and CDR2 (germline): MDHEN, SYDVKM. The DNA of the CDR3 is TGTGCCAGCAGCAACAGGGCTGCGGCAGTGGACGAGCAGTACTTC. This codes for CASSNRAAAVDEQYF.

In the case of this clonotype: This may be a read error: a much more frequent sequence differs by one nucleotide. CDR3 nucleotides: TGCGCCAACAGCTTGGAGACAGCGTCCTACGAGCAGTACTTC. Its protein is CANSLETASYEQYF. J is TRBJ2-5 and V is TRBV5-1; TRBD1 is a possible D gene (5 bases). The DNA end is more similar to TRBJ2-7, so the J call may be wrong. Germline CDR1 and CDR2: SGHRS and YFSETQ. The CDR3 covers 14 residues.

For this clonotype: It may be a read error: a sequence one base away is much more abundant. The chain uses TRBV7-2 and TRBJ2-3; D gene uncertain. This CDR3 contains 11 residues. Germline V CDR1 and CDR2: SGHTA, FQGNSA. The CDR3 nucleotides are TGTGCCTGCAGCTTGATAGATACGCAGTATTTT. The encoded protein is CACSLIDTQYF.